Each of the 29 T cell receptor beta chains below was sequenced from the same sample in a study of HIV-infected patients and healthy controls. The repertoire came from unfractionated whole blood and reflected all unsorted peripheral T cells. cDNA was made from 500 ng RNA using alpha and beta constant primers. Each of the alpha and beta chains got its own library through chain-specific third strand synthesis with indices. One entry per CDR3 protein results from TCRdb running MiXCR on the 5' RACE reads. The sample lists 15,000 to 20,000 distinct CDR3 sequences, 8% to 10% occurring once. Sequencing was done on a sample of blood. The receptors stem from an adult in good health.

The rearrangement joins TRBV12-3 or TRBV12-4 to TRBJ2-3; D is uncertain. The V end was cut by 6 bases, the J end by 4 bases, with 11 bases between. The CDR3 extends over 13 amino acids. CDR3 sequence reads: CASSPPRSDTQYF. Written as DNA, the CDR3 is TGTGCCAGCAGCCCCCCCCGGTCAGATACGCAGTATTTT.

The V gene is TRBV29-1, the J gene TRBJ1-1, with D possibly matching TRBD1 (5 bases). The germline gives CDR1 SQVTM, CDR2 ANQGSEA. CDR3 length: 11 residues. V gave up 4 bases and J gave up 6 bases, with 9 bases separating them. Here the CDR3 DNA reads TGCAGCGTTGCGGGGGGTTCTGAAGCTTTCTTT. Amino acids: CSVAGGSEAFF.

This clonotype came up a few times. The chain couples TRBV7-2 to TRBJ2-3; 9 bases line up with TRBD1. The J segment lost 6 bases and the V segment lost 6 bases, leaving 13 bases of the junction unmatched. The CDR3 loop spans 16 amino acids. In germline, CDR1 is SGHTA, CDR2 FQGNSA. The CDR3 DNA reads TGTGCCAGCAGACGTAACAGGGGGCCCCTAGCGGATACGCAGTATTTT. Translation: CASRRNRGPLADTQYF.

There are many counts of this clonotype. This rearrangement joins TRBV7-9 to TRBJ1-2; D is ambiguous. V was cut by 2 bases and J by 7 bases, with 8 bases left in between. The CDR3 totals 12 residues. The germline V gene has CDR1 SEHNR and CDR2 FQNEAQ (reference sequence). CDR3 sequence reads: CASSLSARGYTF. The DNA of the CDR3 is TGTGCCAGCAGCTTATCGGCTCGTGGCTACACCTTC. Using reference TRBV7-9 and TRBJ1-2 for the parts outside the CDR3, the full variable domain is DTGVSQNPRHKITKRGQNVTFRCDPISEHNRLYWYRQTLGQGPEFLTYFQNEAQLEKSRLLSDRFSAERPKGSFSTLEIQRTEQGDSAMYLCASSLSARGYTFGSGTRLTVV.

V is TRBV28 and J is TRBJ2-7; no clear D. There are 15 residues in the CDR3. V was pared by 2 bases and J by 2 bases, with 13 bases between. Germline CDR1 and CDR2: MDHEN and SYDVKM. The CDR3 nucleotides read TGTGCCAGCAGTTTAGGATCCCCCCGGGCCTACGAGCAGTACTTC. Protein product: CASSLGSPRAYEQYF.

This clonotype was seen a handful of times. The V gene is TRBV9, the J gene TRBJ1-1; 10 bases line up with TRBD1. With 3 bases clipped from V and 5 bases from J, the junction kept 7 bases outside the gene matches. The CDR3 loop spans 15 amino acids. Germline lookup yields CDR1 SGDLS and CDR2 YYNGEE. CDR3 coding DNA: TGTGCCAGCAGCGCGGCGGGACAGGGGCGGACTGAAGCTTTCTTT. Translated, it gives CASSAAGQGRTEAFF. The full variable domain, completed using reference TRBV9 and TRBJ1-1, is DSGVTQTPKHLITATGQRVTLRCSPRSGDLSVYWYQQSLDQGLQFLIQYYNGEERAKGNILERFSAQQFPDLHSELNLSSLELGDSALYFCASSAAGQGRTEAFFGQGTRLTVV.

This clonotype showed up many times. V usage is TRBV7-8 and J usage is TRBJ2-3; TRBD2 matches at 13 bases. V shed 1 base and J 3 bases; nucleotides not matched to a gene: 10. The CDR3 consists of 19 residues. Per the germline V gene, CDR1 is SGHVS and CDR2 is FQNEAQ. CDR3 sequence: CASSLGTSGGFGRTDTQYF. CDR3 nucleotide sequence: TGTGCCAGCAGCTTAGGGACTAGCGGGGGTTTTGGGCGGACAGATACGCAGTATTTT. The full variable domain, rest sourced from reference TRBV7-8 and TRBJ2-3, is GAGVSQSPRYKVAKRGQDVALRCDPISGHVSLFWYQQALGQGPEFLTYFQNEAQLDKSGLPSDRFFAERPEGSVSTLKIQRTQQEDSAVYLCASSLGTSGGFGRTDTQYFGPGTRLTVL.

This clonotype appeared many times. The chain couples TRBV2 to TRBJ1-5; tentatively, D is TRBD1 (6 bases). Trimming cost V 6 bases and J 5 bases, with 11 bases left between them. Germline CDR1 reads SNHLY; CDR2 reads FYNNEI. This CDR3 region has 13 residues. The CDR3 reads CASRYRTDQPQHF. CDR3 sequence (DNA): TGTGCCAGCAGGTATAGGACAGATCAGCCCCAGCATTTT. Full variable domain (remainder filled in from reference TRBV2 and TRBJ1-5): EPEVTQTPSHQVTQMGQEVILRCVPISNHLYFYWYRQILGQKVEFLVSFYNNEISEKSEIFDDQFSVERPDGSNFTLKIRSTKLEDSAMYFCASRYRTDQPQHFGDGTRLSIL.

This clonotype has a count of ten or more. The chain links TRBV7-2 to TRBJ2-5; D gene unclear. The V end was cut by 2 bases, the J end by 3 bases, with 7 bases between. The V gene's germline CDR1 is SGHTA and CDR2 FQGNSA. The CDR3 contains 13 residues. CDR3 residues: CASSLFSEETQYF. DNA of the CDR3: TGTGCCAGCAGCTTATTCTCGGAAGAGACCCAGTACTTC. Drawing the rest from reference TRBV7-2 and TRBJ2-5, the complete variable domain is GAGVSQSPSNKVTEKGKDVELRCDPISGHTALYWYRQSLGQGLEFLIYFQGNSAPDKSGLPSDRFSAERTGGSVSTLTIQRTQQEDSAVYLCASSLFSEETQYFGPGTRLLVL.

CDR3 sequence reads: CASSRYRGDNEQFF. CDR3 in DNA: TGTGCCAGCAGCCGCTACAGGGGCGACAATGAGCAGTTCTTC. The gene calls are TRBV4-2 and TRBJ2-1; 7 nucleotides align to TRBD1. CDR1 is LGHNA and CDR2 is YNFKEQ in the germline V gene. The CDR3 is made up of 14 amino acids. Losses at the gene ends were 4 bases for V and 5 bases for J; bases not matched to a gene: 5.

This clonotype occurred a few times. The rearrangement uses TRBV6-6 and TRBJ2-7; TRBD1 is a possible D gene (6 bases). The CDR3 is 12 residues long. The germline V gene has CDR1 MNHNY and CDR2 SVGAGI (reference sequence). The V gene lost 6 bases and the J gene lost 5 bases, with 11 bases spanning the gap. The CDR3 protein is CASSRQADEQYF. In DNA, the CDR3 is TGTGCCAGCAGCCGACAGGCCGACGAGCAGTACTTC.

This clonotype appeared many times. The V gene is TRBV6-1, the J gene TRBJ2-5, with 7 bases aligning to TRBD2. Germline trimming cut 1 base from V and 2 bases from J; bases unmatched to any gene: 13. Per germline, CDR1 MNHNS and CDR2 SASEGT. This CDR3 is 18 amino acids long. CDR3 DNA: TGTGCCAGCAGTGAAGGTTCGGCTAGCGGTGATATTCAAGAGACCCAGTACTTC. Its translation: CASSEGSASGDIQETQYF.

By share, this clonotype ranks as medium-sized. This chain joins TRBV20-1 and TRBJ2-4, with TRBD1 matching 7 bases. V trimming: 7 bases; J trimming: 0 bases; junction bases outside the gene matches: 12. This CDR3 region has 16 residues. Germline V gene data show CDR1 as DFQATT and CDR2 as SNEGSKA (reference sequence). The DNA for the CDR3 is TGCAGTGGGAAGCCGGGACAGACCATAGCCAAAAACATTCAGTACTTC. Translating it yields CSGKPGQTIAKNIQYF.

This clonotype was detected ten times or more. This rearrangement joins TRBV5-1 to TRBJ2-1; tentative D call: TRBD2 (5 bases). V lost 5 bases and J 9 bases, leaving 21 bases between the germline ends. Germline CDR1 is SGHRS and CDR2 is YFSETQ. The CDR3 loop spans 15 amino acids. DNA of the CDR3: TGCGCCAGCAGTGGGCCCTGGCTAGCCCTCGGTGAGCAGTTCTTC. As protein: CASSGPWLALGEQFF.

This clonotype was seen a handful of times. The CDR3 DNA reads as TGTGCCACCACCGGTACCGGGGAGCTGTTTTTT. As protein: CATTGTGELFF. This sequence joins TRBV15 and TRBJ2-2; no clear D. There are 11 residues in the CDR3. V gave up 7 bases and J gave up 5 bases, with 5 bases separating them. CDR1 and CDR2 from the germline V gene are LNHNV and YYDKDF (reference sequence).

In its sample, this clonotype was seen many times. DNA of the CDR3: TGTGCCAGCAGAGTGTCTAGGACAGGCAATCAGCCCCAGCATTTT. Its protein product is CASRVSRTGNQPQHF. The chain couples TRBV12-3 or TRBV12-4 to TRBJ1-5; D is possibly TRBD1 (6 bases). The CDR3 extends over 15 amino acids. V was trimmed by 6 bases and J by 2 bases, leaving 14 bases between them.

This clonotype was seen at least ten times. The chain uses TRBV6-5 and TRBJ1-4; 8 bases agree with TRBD1. Germline CDR1 MNHEY, CDR2 SVGAGI. Trimming took 0 bases from V and 7 from J; bases not matched to a gene: 4. This CDR3 is 15 amino acids long. The chain's CDR3 is CASSYSTGVGEKLFF. The CDR3 DNA reads as TGTGCCAGCAGTTACTCGACAGGGGTTGGTGAAAAACTGTTTTTT.

This clonotype was seen a handful of times. This rearrangement joins TRBV30 to TRBJ2-7; tentatively, D is TRBD1 (5 bases). V was trimmed by 2 bases and J by 5 bases, leaving 13 bases between them. This CDR3 comprises 13 residues. The germline gives CDR1 GTSNPN, CDR2 SVGIG (reference sequence). The CDR3, as DNA: TGTGCCTGGAGTACCCAGGGCTACCACGAGCAGTACTTC. As protein: CAWSTQGYHEQYF.

This clonotype appeared many times. The V and J genes are TRBV4-3 and TRBJ2-7; 8 nucleotides agree with TRBD1. CDR1 LGHNA and CDR2 YSLEER come from the germline V gene. The CDR3 is 13 residues long. The V segment lost 4 bases and the J segment 4 bases; nucleotides outside the gene matches: 3. The chain's CDR3 is CASSPDREYEQYF. DNA for the CDR3: TGCGCCAGCAGCCCGGACAGGGAATACGAGCAGTACTTC.

This clonotype is deemed medium-sized (0.01 to 0.1%). The chain is built from TRBV6-5 and TRBJ2-3, with 9 bases matching TRBD1. In germline, CDR1 is MNHEY, CDR2 SVGAGI. The junction had 6 bases not matched to a gene; V was cut back by 6 bases and J by 5 bases. The CDR3 has 14 residues. The CDR3 DNA is TGTGCCAGCAGCTTGGACAGGGGCGAAGATACGCAGTATTTT. This translates into CASSLDRGEDTQYF.

This clonotype is classed as medium-sized. The chain is built from TRBV7-9 and TRBJ1-5; tentatively, D is TRBD1 (5 bases). This CDR3 comprises 13 residues. Trimming pared 5 bases from V and 5 bases from J, leaving 10 bases between. Germline V lookup: CDR1 SEHNR, CDR2 FQNEAQ (reference sequence). The CDR3 DNA reads as TGTGCCAGCAGCGCACAGGAGGATCAGCCCCAGCATTTT. Translated, it gives CASSAQEDQPQHF.

This clonotype was picked up many times. The J gene is TRBJ1-1, the V gene TRBV7-8, with D hard to call. Trimming took off 5 bases at V and 1 base at J, with 8 bases between the two ends. In germline, CDR1 is SGHVS, CDR2 FQNEAQ. The CDR3 has 13 residues. The CDR3 here is CASSRTENTEAFF. In nucleotides, the CDR3 is TGTGCCAGCAGCCGTACAGAGAACACTGAAGCTTTCTTT.

This clonotype was detected ten times or more. The chain links TRBV20-1 to TRBJ1-5; D perhaps matches TRBD1 (6 bases). This CDR3 has 13 amino acids. V was trimmed by 6 bases and J by 5 bases, leaving 14 bases between them. Germline loops: CDR1 DFQATT, CDR2 SNEGSKA (reference sequence). CDR3 in amino acids: CSAKTGPDQPQHF. Written as DNA, the CDR3 is TGCAGTGCCAAAACAGGGCCAGATCAGCCCCAGCATTTT.

This clonotype was counted many times. The V call is TRBV7-9, the J call TRBJ1-4, with D unresolved. The V end was cut by 2 bases, the J end by 10 bases, with 17 bases between. The CDR3 has 15 amino acids. Germline V gene sequence: CDR1 SEHNR, CDR2 FQNEAQ (reference sequence). The CDR3 here is CASSLSGSYSPKLFF. The CDR3 DNA is TGTGCCAGCAGCTTATCAGGCAGCTATTCTCCAAAACTGTTTTTT.

A few counts support this clonotype. This sequence joins TRBV4-3 and TRBJ2-1; 7 positions agree with TRBD1. The CDR3 length is 16 residues. Per germline, CDR1 LGHNA and CDR2 YSLEER. V trimming: 1 base; J trimming: 1 base; junction bases outside the gene matches: 4. The chain's CDR3 is CASSQGDRGSYNEQFF. Written as DNA, the CDR3 is TGCGCCAGCAGCCAAGGGGACAGAGGATCCTACAATGAGCAGTTCTTC.

Ten or more counts support this clonotype. The genes are TRBV7-9 and TRBJ2-7; maybe TRBD1 (6 bases). The germline CDR1 and CDR2 sequences are SEHNR and FQNEAQ (reference sequence). V lost 0 bases and J lost 2, with 11 bases in between. This CDR3 has 15 residues. The CDR3: CASSLAGGPAYEQYF. The CDR3 DNA sequence: TGTGCCAGCAGCTTAGCAGGGGGTCCAGCCTACGAGCAGTACTTC.

J is TRBJ2-3 and V is TRBV29-1; 7 nucleotides line up with TRBD1. V dropped 4 bases and J dropped 0; count of bases not matched to a gene: 4. This CDR3 has 14 residues. Germline CDR1 reads SQVTM; CDR2 reads ANQGSEA. The CDR3 nucleotides are TGCAGCGTTGGCCGGGACAGAAGCACAGATACGCAGTATTTT. Translating it yields CSVGRDRSTDTQYF.

This clonotype was observed many times. The V call is TRBV27, the J call TRBJ2-7, with D tentatively TRBD1 (6 bases). This CDR3 is 14 amino acids long. The V end lost 6 bases, the J end lost 5 bases, and 17 bases lay between the germline ends. Germline CDR1 and CDR2: MNHEY and SMNVEV (reference sequence). The CDR3 loop reads CASSFSGTSNEQYF. Here the CDR3 DNA reads TGTGCCAGCAGCTTCTCCGGGACATCCAACGAGCAGTACTTC.

This clonotype was seen repeatedly, ten times or more. This chain uses TRBV4-1 with TRBJ1-5, with no clear D. V shed 0 bases and J shed 5 bases, with 11 bases lying between them. From germline, CDR1 is MGHRA and CDR2 YSYEKL. The CDR3 runs to 15 residues. In DNA form, the CDR3 reads TGCGCCAGCAGCCAAGAGGCCACGAGGGATCAGCCCCAGCATTTT. This encodes CASSQEATRDQPQHF.